These 20 T cell receptor beta chains came from one sample sequenced in a study of T-cell memory formation after mild COVID-19. TCRdb recomputed calls from the 5' RACE reads with MiXCR, one row per CDR3 protein. The data contain some 200,000 distinct CDR3 sequences, roughly 10% of them singletons. Sequencing input: PBMCs or a T cell subset sorted from them (not recorded which). These receptors were collected from a man in his late teens or twenties who had mild COVID-19 (a few samples of this study predate the infection). Cell type and time point are not known.

This clonotype has only a few counts. The chain links TRBV6-2 or TRBV6-3 to TRBJ2-5, with 8 bases fitting TRBD1. The CDR3 covers 15 residues. Germline loops: CDR1 MNHEY, CDR2 SVGEGT. Trimming took 6 bases from V and 9 from J; bases not matched to a gene: 15. The CDR3 region is CASSLTGTGNRAQYF. The CDR3 DNA reads as TGTGCCAGCAGCCTCACCGGGACAGGCAATAGGGCCCAGTACTTC.

The V call is TRBV10-3, the J call TRBJ1-5, with a tentative D call TRBD1 (6 bases). The CDR3 consists of 13 residues. CDR1 is ENHRY, CDR2 SYGVKD, per germline. The germline V and J ends were trimmed by 4 bases and 2 bases, with 6 bases remaining between them. The CDR3 bases are TGTGCCATCAGTGCAGGGGGCAATCAGCCCCAGCATTTT. This gives the protein CAISAGGNQPQHF.

This clonotype has at least ten counts. The chain links TRBV12-3 or TRBV12-4 to TRBJ1-5; TRBD1 might be the D (5 bases). Trimming stripped 3 bases from V and 13 bases from J, with 19 bases between. The CDR3 has 14 amino acids. The CDR3 region is CASSFVLTGGTQHF. DNA for the CDR3: TGTGCCAGCAGTTTTGTGCTGACCGGGGGGACTCAGCATTTT.

The chain recombines TRBV29-1 with TRBJ2-7, with D unresolved. CDR1 and CDR2 from the germline V gene are SQVTM and ANQGSEA. The CDR3 extends over 13 amino acids. Trimming took off 8 bases at V and 3 bases at J, with 17 bases between the two ends. This CDR3 is CSPTGKSGYEQYV. CDR3 nucleotide sequence: TGCAGCCCCACGGGCAAATCGGGCTACGAGCAGTACGTC.

CDR3 bases: TGTGCCAGCAGCGTAGAGGCAGGGGGCGCAGATACGCAGTATTTT. Translating it yields CASSVEAGGADTQYF. The chain couples TRBV9 to TRBJ2-3; 8 bases fit TRBD1. The length of the CDR3 is 15 residues. CDR1 is SGDLS and CDR2 is YYNGEE in the germline V gene. With 0 bases clipped from V and 4 bases from J, the junction kept 4 bases outside the gene matches.

This clonotype was detected a few times. The rearrangement links TRBV9 to TRBJ1-4; D possibly corresponds to TRBD1 (5 bases). The germline gives CDR1 SGDLS, CDR2 YYNGEE. Trimming took 4 bases from V and 7 from J, leaving 17 bases between them. The CDR3 sequence is 15 residues long. The DNA of the CDR3 is TGTGCCAGCAGCCCTCTAGGAGGGACCCGTGAAAAACTGTTTTTT. The encoded protein is CASSPLGGTREKLFF.

The genes are TRBV7-8 and TRBJ2-2, with TRBD1 matching 9 bases. CDR1 is SGHVS, CDR2 FQNEAQ, per germline. This CDR3 has 15 residues. V was pared by 6 bases and J by 5 bases, with 7 bases of the junction left unmatched. The CDR3 DNA follows: TGTGCCAGCAGTGACGGGACAGGGAATACCGGGGAGCTGTTTTTT. Translated: CASSDGTGNTGELFF.

This clonotype appeared a few times. V and J are TRBV20-1 and TRBJ2-3; D is uncertain. Deletions cut 6 bases from V and 2 bases from J, with 9 bases between. The CDR3 is 12 residues long. Germline lookup yields CDR1 DFQATT and CDR2 SNEGSKA (reference sequence). This CDR3 reads CSAEQVTDTQYF. In nucleotides, the CDR3 is TGCAGTGCAGAGCAGGTCACAGATACGCAGTATTTT.

There are a few counts of this clonotype. V usage is TRBV5-1 and J usage is TRBJ2-1; 7 nucleotides align to TRBD1. With 4 bases clipped from V and 7 bases from J, the junction kept 5 bases outside the gene matches. Germline CDR1 reads SGHRS; CDR2 reads YFSETQ. There are 13 residues in the CDR3. For the CDR3, the DNA is TGCGCCAGCAGCCCCGCGGACAGGAATGAGCAGTTCTTC. Translation: CASSPADRNEQFF.

This clonotype has just a few counts. The rearrangement links TRBV25-1 to TRBJ1-5, with a weak D call TRBD1 (6 bases). Trimming stripped 6 bases from V and 7 bases from J, with 13 bases between. CDR3 length: 13 residues. Germline CDR1 and CDR2: MGHDK and SYGVNS. The CDR3, as DNA: TGTGCCAGCAGCCTCACAGGGTACCAGCCCCAGCATTTT. Its protein is CASSLTGYQPQHF. Using reference TRBV25-1 and TRBJ1-5 for the parts outside the CDR3, the full variable domain is EADIYQTPRYLVIGTGKKITLECSQTMGHDKMYWYQQDPGMELHLIHYSYGVNSTEKGDLSSESTVSRIRTEHFPLTLESARPSHTSQYLCASSLTGYQPQHFGDGTRLSIL.

The rearrangement joins TRBV10-3 to TRBJ2-7; TRBD1 agrees at 8 bases. Losses at the gene ends were 6 bases for V and 3 bases for J; bases not matched to a gene: 4. Germline CDR1 ENHRY, CDR2 SYGVKD. The CDR3 consists of 13 residues. CDR3 sequence (DNA): TGTGCCATCAGCCGGGACAGGAACTACGAGCAGTACTTC. It specifies CAISRDRNYEQYF.

This rearrangement joins TRBV4-2 to TRBJ1-1, with TRBD1 as a possible D gene (5 bases). Trimming shortened V by 4 bases and J by 0 bases, and 12 bases separated the two germline ends. The CDR3 is made up of 15 amino acids. Germline loops: CDR1 LGHNA, CDR2 YNFKEQ. CDR3 in amino acids: CASSRTGSVNTEAFF. Here the CDR3 DNA reads TGTGCCAGCAGCCGAACAGGCAGTGTGAACACTGAAGCTTTCTTT.

V gene TRBV11-2 combines with J gene TRBJ2-1; unclear D gene. The CDR3 length is 15 residues. V lost 5 bases and J 1 base, leaving 12 bases between the germline ends. Germline CDR1 is SGHAT and CDR2 is FQNNGV. CDR3 amino acids: CASSPVIRSYNEQFF. CDR3 DNA: TGTGCCAGCAGCCCCGTAATCAGGTCCTACAATGAGCAGTTCTTC.

V is TRBV10-3 and J is TRBJ2-5; D is possibly TRBD2 (6 bases). The CDR3 is made up of 17 amino acids. From germline, CDR1 is ENHRY and CDR2 SYGVKD. V lost 3 bases, J lost 2 bases, and 19 bases lay in between. The chain's CDR3 is CAISDPTGLTGQETQYF. The DNA for the CDR3 is TGTGCCATCAGTGACCCCACAGGACTAACTGGACAAGAGACCCAGTACTTC.

This clonotype was recorded a few times. The chain uses TRBV4-3 and TRBJ1-2; D may be TRBD1 (6 bases). Germline V gene lookup returns CDR1 LGHNA and CDR2 YSLEER. This CDR3 region has 14 residues. Deletions cut 0 bases from V and 4 bases from J, with 9 bases between. The CDR3 loop reads CASSQDQGFYGYTF. The CDR3 nucleotides read TGCGCCAGCAGCCAAGATCAGGGGTTCTATGGCTACACCTTC.

This clonotype occurred a few times. The DNA of the CDR3 is TGTGCCAGCAGTTTACTGGGTTCACCCCTCCACTTT. Its translation is CASSLLGSPLHF. The J gene is TRBJ1-6, the V gene TRBV12-3 or TRBV12-4; D is unresolved. There are 12 residues in the CDR3. Trimming left V 2 bases short and J 9 bases short, with 5 bases between.

V is TRBV5-5 and J is TRBJ2-1; D possibly corresponds to TRBD1 (5 bases). This CDR3 has 16 amino acids. From germline, CDR1 is SGHKS and CDR2 YYEKEE (reference sequence). The V end lost 0 bases, the J end lost 3 bases, and 13 bases lay between the germline ends. The CDR3 here is CASSLAWTPSYNEQFF. The CDR3 DNA reads as TGTGCCAGCAGCTTGGCCTGGACACCAAGCTACAATGAGCAGTTCTTC. Looking up the rest from reference TRBV5-5 and TRBJ2-1 gives the full variable domain: DAGVTQSPTHLIKTRGQQVTLRCSPISGHKSVSWYQQVLGQGPQFIFQYYEKEERGRGNFPDRFSARQFPNYSSELNVNALLLGDSALYLCASSLAWTPSYNEQFFGPGTRLTVL.

The V call is TRBV15, the J call TRBJ1-1, with D maybe TRBD1 (5 bases). Germline assignment: CDR1 LNHNV and CDR2 YYDKDF (reference sequence). The CDR3 covers 13 residues. Trimming shortened V by 5 bases and J by 6 bases, and 13 bases separated the two germline ends. In nucleotides, the CDR3 is TGTGCCACCAGCGTAGGATTAGGGGCTGAAGCTTTCTTT. Its protein product is CATSVGLGAEAFF.

This clonotype was counted only a few times. The V and J genes are TRBV30 and TRBJ1-2; D is unresolved. Germline assignment: CDR1 GTSNPN and CDR2 SVGIG (reference sequence). V lost 5 bases, J lost 8 bases, and 15 bases lay in between. The CDR3 length is 12 residues. The CDR3 here is CAWLIWGWGYTF. Written as DNA, the CDR3 is TGTGCCTGGTTAATATGGGGTTGGGGCTACACCTTC.

The V gene is TRBV20-1, the J gene TRBJ2-5, with D perhaps TRBD1 (6 bases). Deletions cut 3 bases from V and 4 bases from J, with 9 bases between. Germline V gene data show CDR1 as DFQATT and CDR2 as SNEGSKA (reference sequence). The CDR3 spans 12 residues. The CDR3 nucleotides are TGCAGTGCTAGGGCCAGGGGAGAGACCCAGTACTTC. It specifies CSARARGETQYF.